This T cell receptor (beta chain) appears in the sequencing data of a study of T cell changes during pregnancy in multiple sclerosis. Libraries were prepared by immunoSEQ multiplex PCR; TCRdb keeps only in-frame clonotypes and omits some of them. The sample lists approximately 41,000 clones; 85% to 90% were seen once. This CDR3 region has 12 residues. Germline V gene lookup returns CDR1 SGHNT and CDR2 YENEEA. V was clipped by 0 bases and J by 5 bases, with 5 bases between them. The clonotype was recovered from a female donor with multiple sclerosis, enrolled in a pregnancy study. The V call is TRBV11-3, the J call TRBJ2-7; D is unclear. This material consisted of CD4+ T cells from peripheral blood mononuclear cells, taken in the second trimester of pregnancy. The CDR3 coding sequence is TGTGCCAGCAGCTTAGATCAGGACGAGCAGTACTTC. Its protein product is CASSLDQDEQYF.